The rows below give T cell receptor beta chains drawn from one sample of a study of CDR3 diversity in severe acne. TCRdb independently ran MiXCR on the PCR reads; one entry per CDR3 protein. The profile shows roughly 100,000 distinct CDR3 sequences, roughly half of them singletons. Input material: blood. The receptors derive from a male donor with acne. CDR3s include the opening cysteine and the closing phenylalanine or tryptophan. The order of the fields is J gene, V gene, CDR3 protein.

TRBJ2-1,TRBV5-5,CASSPGQRVGEQFF
TRBJ2-7,TRBV12-5,CASGVGQGGEQYF
TRBJ2-1,TRBV6-4,CASSEGSGGYNEQFF
TRBJ2-3,TRBV6-1,CASIRGGQGTDTQYF
TRBJ2-3,TRBV6-9,CASSRQDKDTQYF
TRBJ2-1,TRBV7-9,CASSVGTSVREQFF
TRBJ2-1,TRBV14,CASSPFQGNEQFF
TRBJ2-3,TRBV6-5,CASSGVLDAIDTQYF
TRBJ2-3,TRBV15,CATSSPADTQYF
TRBJ2-7,TRBV29-1,CSLESGGYEQYF
TRBJ2-2,TRBV6-5,CASRGTSGSAGELFF
TRBJ2-1,TRBV29-1,CSALRRDRLNEQFF
TRBJ2-1,TRBV6-1,CASTFGHIYGQFF
TRBJ1-1,TRBV27,CASSPWEGVSSEAFF
TRBJ2-7,TRBV20-1,CSARDRGASGRAGYEQYF
TRBJ1-1,TRBV25-1,CASSANTEAFF
TRBJ2-5,TRBV5-4,CASSFSAGQETQYF
TRBJ1-3,TRBV10-3,CAISDFGRNGHTIYF
TRBJ2-1,TRBV6-5,CASSWTASSYNEQFF
TRBJ1-1,TRBV15,CATSRESRQPEAFF
TRBJ2-1,TRBV9,CASSVGSGERGLRGSSCNEQFF
TRBJ2-1,TRBV19,CASTPDRDSYNEQFF
TRBJ1-4,TRBV12-3/TRBV12-4,CASKNVGLNEKLFF
TRBJ2-7,TRBV15,CASSVRQGNEQYF
TRBJ2-5,TRBV2,CASSEAGGFRETQYF
TRBJ1-1,TRBV19,CASSRGTYEAFF
TRBJ2-7,TRBV6-5,CASSYSLAGADEQYF